These T cell receptor beta chains were read from a single sample in a study of cytomegalovirus exposure and HLA in healthy donors. Method: immunoSEQ multiplex PCR; TCRdb's copy keeps in-frame clones and lacks some. Of some 310,000 clones in the sample, roughly 87% were seen once. Source material: PBMCs. The receptors were gathered from a young man in good health and CMV-seronegative. CDR3s include the opening cysteine and the closing phenylalanine or tryptophan. D genes are given only for firm matches. Some rows mark clone size as missing; the rest say once, few, many or name a class of expanded clone.

TRBJ1-1 | TRBV5-1 | . | TRBD1 | CASSPRTGGLNTEAFF | TGCGCCAGCAGCCCGAGGACAGGGGGACTGAACACTGAAGCTTTCTTT
TRBJ1-1 | TRBV5-4 | . | TRBD1 | CASSQGTGLGTEAFF | TGTGCCAGCAGCCAGGGGACAGGGCTAGGAACTGAAGCTTTCTTT
TRBJ2-5 | TRBV7-8 | . | TRBD2 | CASSLSGRGGQVTQYF | TGTGCCAGCAGCTTATCCGGGCGCGGGGGGCAGGTGACCCAGTACTTC
TRBJ1-3 | TRBV5-4 | many | . | CASSADEDLGNTIYF | TGTGCCAGCAGCGCCGACGAGGATTTGGGAAACACCATATATTTT
TRBJ1-2 | TRBV6-6 | . | . | CASSLQSEGAGDGYTF | TGTGCCAGCAGTTTGCAGTCAGAAGGAGCCGGGGATGGCTACACCTTC
TRBJ2-7 | TRBV19 | . | . | CASSISSSYEQYF | TGTGCCAGTAGTATATCTTCGTCCTACGAGCAGTACTTC
TRBJ1-6 | TRBV7-8 | . | . | CASSLPRLYNSPLHF | TGTGCCAGCAGCCTCCCCAGGCTCTATAATTCACCCCTCCACTTT
TRBJ2-1 | TRBV13 | once | TRBD1 | CASRPRDRLYNEQFF | TGTGCCAGCAGGCCCCGGGACAGGCTCTACAATGAGCAGTTCTTC
TRBJ1-4 | TRBV5-6 | once | . | CASSFTEGVGEKLFF | TGTGCCAGCAGCTTTACAGAAGGGGTTGGTGAAAAACTGTTTTTT
TRBJ1-1 | TRBV10-3 | . | . | CAISWDLNTEAFF | TGTGCCATCAGCTGGGACTTGAACACTGAAGCTTTCTTT
TRBJ1-5 | TRBV4-1 | . | TRBD1 | CASSLRTGGGQPQHF | TGCGCCAGCAGCCTACGGACAGGGGGCGGTCAGCCCCAGCATTTT
TRBJ2-1 | TRBV25-1 | . | . | CASSLAGGPYNEQFF | TGTGCCAGCAGTCTGGCGGGTGGCCCCTACAATGAGCAGTTCTTC
TRBJ1-2 | TRBV5-5 | . | TRBD1 | CASSLAPGQSTNYGYTF | TGTGCCAGCAGCTTGGCACCGGGACAGTCTACTAACTATGGCTACACCTTC
TRBJ2-1 | TRBV7-8 | . | . | CASSLGVVNEQFF | TGTGCCAGCAGCTTAGGCGTAGTCAATGAGCAGTTCTTC
TRBJ2-3 | TRBV6-1 | . | . | CASIWGGSTDTQYF | TGTGCCAGCATCTGGGGCGGTAGCACAGATACGCAGTATTTT
TRBJ1-1 | TRBV10-1 | . | . | CASSVFSDTEAFF | TGCGCCAGCAGCGTTTTTTCGGACACTGAAGCTTTCTTT
TRBJ2-5 | TRBV7-2 | . | . | CASSLSYQETQYF | TGTGCCAGCAGCTTAAGCTACCAAGAGACCCAGTACTTC
TRBJ2-2 | TRBV27 | . | TRBD1 | CASSHLQGWNTGELFF | TGTGCCAGCAGTCACCTACAGGGGTGGAACACCGGGGAGCTGTTTTTT
TRBJ2-7 | TRBV4-1 | . | . | CASRSREDSYEQYF | TGCGCCAGCCGCAGCAGAGAGGACAGCTACGAGCAGTACTTC
TRBJ1-6 | TRBV6-5 | . | . | CASSYSEDSPLHF | TGTGCCAGCAGTTACTCGGAGGATTCACCCCTCCACTTT
TRBJ2-7 | TRBV9 | . | TRBD2 | CASSVLTSGAQQYF | TGTGCCAGCAGCGTTCTCACTAGCGGGGCCCAGCAGTACTTC
TRBJ2-3 | TRBV7-2 | . | . | CASSLQGLDTDTQYF | TGTGCCAGCAGCTTACAGGGGCTAGACACAGATACGCAGTATTTT
TRBJ2-1 | TRBV27 | . | TRBD2 | CASSLSRGGTYNEQFF | TGTGCCAGCAGTTTATCACGGGGGGGTACCTACAATGAGCAGTTCTTC
TRBJ1-5 | TRBV21-1 | . | . | CASSKVTLGDSNQPQHF | TGTGCCAGCAGCAAAGTGACATTGGGCGATAGCAATCAGCCCCAGCATTTT
TRBJ1-6 | TRBV6-6 | once | TRBD1 | CASIISPGQYNSPLHF | TGTGCCAGCATTATATCTCCGGGACAGTATAATTCACCCCTCCACTTT
TRBJ1-2 | TRBV7-9 | . | TRBD1 | CASSPTVGQGYGYTF | TGTGCCAGCAGCCCAACAGTAGGACAGGGGTATGGCTACACCTTC
TRBJ1-3 | TRBV7-9 | . | . | CASSPENRGNTIYF | TGTGCCAGCAGCCCGGAAAACAGGGGAAACACCATATATTTT
TRBJ2-3 | TRBV7-9 | . | . | CASSLETSSGTDTQYF | TGTGCCAGCAGCTTAGAGACCTCTAGCGGCACAGATACGCAGTATTTT
TRBJ2-7 | TRBV21-1 | . | . | CASSACTGQALYEQYF | TGTGCCAGCAGCGCCTGCACGGGACAAGCACTCTACGAGCAGTACTTC
TRBJ2-5 | TRBV27 | . | TRBD1 | CASYNLRGREETQYF | TGTGCCAGCTACAACTTGAGGGGGCGGGAAGAGACCCAGTACTTC
TRBJ2-7 | TRBV6-6 | . | TRBD1 | CASSRPGQGHYEQYF | TGTGCCAGCAGCAGACCGGGACAGGGGCACTACGAGCAGTACTTC
TRBJ1-2 | TRBV6-1 | . | TRBD1 | CASSDPGQGKYGYTF | TGTGCCAGCAGTGATCCGGGACAGGGGAAGTATGGCTACACCTTC
TRBJ2-5 | TRBV5-1 | . | TRBD2 | CASRPGLAVQETQYF | TGCGCCAGCAGGCCGGGACTAGCGGTTCAAGAGACCCAGTACTTC
TRBJ2-2 | TRBV7-2 | few | . | CASILKTNTGELFF | TGTGCCAGCATACTTAAGACAAACACCGGGGAGCTGTTTTTT
TRBJ1-1 | TRBV27 | . | TRBD1 | CASSSRQGREDTEAFF | TGTGCCAGCAGTTCTAGACAGGGGAGAGAGGACACTGAAGCTTTCTTT
TRBJ2-7 | TRBV15 | . | . | CATSRDRGGTYEQYF | TGTGCCACCAGCAGAGATCGTGGGGGGACCTACGAGCAGTACTTC
TRBJ2-7 | TRBV6-5 | . | TRBD2 | CASSYVGTRDYEQYF | TGTGCCAGCAGTTACGTGGGGACTAGGGACTACGAGCAGTACTTC
TRBJ1-5 | TRBV6-6 | . | . | CASSYSSGQPQHF | TGTGCCAGCAGTTACTCGTCAGGGCAGCCCCAGCATTTT
TRBJ2-1 | TRBV14 | . | TRBD1 | CASSQELGQGRFF | TGTGCCAGCAGCCAAGAGCTGGGACAGGGGCGGTTCTTC
TRBJ2-2 | TRBV15 | . | . | CATSVTGELFF | TGTGCCACCAGCGTAACCGGGGAGCTGTTTTTT
TRBJ1-1 | TRBV5-1 | once | . | CASRVQGGGTEAFF | TGCGCCAGCAGGGTCCAGGGCGGGGGCACTGAAGCTTTCTTT
TRBJ2-3 | TRBV19 | . | TRBD1 | CASSSAGTGRTDTQYF | TGTGCCAGTAGTTCTGCCGGGACAGGCCGCACAGATACGCAGTATTTT
TRBJ1-2 | TRBV19 | . | TRBD1 | CASRRQGVYGYTF | TGTGCCAGTAGACGACAGGGCGTCTATGGCTACACCTTC
TRBJ2-7 | TRBV6-1 | . | . | CASSGQTVNYEQYF | TGTGCCAGCAGTGGCCAGACAGTTAACTACGAGCAGTACTTC
TRBJ2-3 | TRBV7-7 | . | . | CASSPTGKRTDTQYF | TGTGCCAGCAGCCCCACAGGGAAGCGGACAGATACGCAGTATTTT
TRBJ1-2 | TRBV10-2 | . | . | CASSGSWIGTISNYGYTF | TGCGCCAGCAGTGGAAGTTGGATAGGGACTATTTCTAACTATGGCTACACCTTC
TRBJ1-1 | TRBV30 | . | TRBD1 | CAWGGGRTEAFF | TGTGCCTGGGGAGGGGGCCGAACTGAAGCTTTCTTT
TRBJ2-7 | TRBV2 | . | . | CASSLRRIPDEQYF | TGTGCCAGCAGTCTTCGGAGAATACCGGACGAGCAGTACTTC
TRBJ2-1 | TRBV15 | once | TRBD1 | CATSSDRVVGYNEQFF | TGTGCCACCAGCAGTGACAGGGTTGTTGGGTACAATGAGCAGTTCTTC
TRBJ2-7 | TRBV19 | . | . | CASRNILGDLFF | TGTGCCAGTCGGAATATCCTAGGAGACCTCTTCTTC
TRBJ1-6 | TRBV6-5 | few | TRBD1 | CASSYRQGNSPLHF | TGTGCCAGCAGTTACCGACAGGGTAATTCACCCCTCCACTTT
TRBJ1-6 | TRBV19 | . | . | CASSIDRSNSPLHF | TGTGCCAGTAGTATAGACAGATCCAATTCACCCCTCCACTTT
TRBJ2-7 | TRBV5-1 | . | . | CASSFWGLSYEQYF | TGCGCCAGCAGCTTCTGGGGGCTCTCCTACGAGCAGTACTTC
TRBJ2-1 | TRBV4-1 | once | TRBD2 | CASSQDASGGHNNEQFF | TGCGCCAGCAGCCAAGATGCCAGCGGGGGGCACAACAATGAGCAGTTCTTC
TRBJ2-5 | TRBV15 | . | . | CATSRDGADKQYF | TGTGCCACCAGCAGAGATGGGGCCGATAAGCAGTACTTC